The entry below describes one T cell receptor (beta chain). Its antigen is currently not known. Base qualities are not recorded, but no much larger clone differs from it by a single base. The CDR3 regions of human TCRbeta chains were analyzed by immunosequencing. Per the source publication's procedure: TCRs in the repertoires were matched against a reference library of SARS-CoV-2-specific TCRs that had been generated with the MIRA antigen-specificity platform. Breadth was defined as the fraction of unique TCRs that were SARS-CoV-2-associated, and depth was defined as the fraction of total T cells that were SARS-CoV-2-associated. Each spike-specific TCR was assigned to its reactive spike region and to a CD4 or CD8 class using the MIRA data. Log10-transformed breadth and depth values were compared by one-way ANOVA with Sidak's multiple comparisons tests. In TCRdb, the immuneACCESS table is reduced to in-frame sequences with V and J assigned. These tables do not hold every clone; where another copy was compared, an unresolved V gene accounts for under half, and the others remain unexplained. V, J and clone size are taken as reported in that table, and D and trimming were inferred from the DNA itself. In this sample the table shows some 120,000 clones, 75% to 90% of which occur a single time. Around 6.1% of the sample rests with the top ten.

This sample stems from a study of T cell responses to AZD1222 COVID-19 vaccine (TCRdb year 2021). With regard to the full study: AZD1222 recipients whose second dose came at about 4 weeks and those whose second dose came at about 12 weeks were combined into one group, since spike-specific TCR depth and breadth did not differ between the two schedules. A total of roughly 240 trial participants underwent TCR sequencing, of whom some 210 received two doses of AZD1222 and 26 received two doses of the MenACWY control vaccine. Enrollment into the trials was organized by age into subgroups of 18-55, 56-69 and 70-plus years, and those subgroups contained roughly 160, 29 and 62 TCR-sequenced participants, respectively.

This specimen's time point label, interpreted: baseline before first vaccination. Vaccinee samples were obtained from the UK trials COV001 and COV002, which included a single-blind randomized controlled phase 2/3 trial of AZD1222 (ChAdOx1 nCoV-19) in healthy adults. Trial participant PBMC samples were collected at day 0 and day 28 after the second dose for TCRbeta chain sequencing. CDR3 length: 12 amino acids, cysteine to phenylalanine. The DNA shown is the 36-base CDR3, in frame from base 1. V and J are truncated by 5 bases and 7 bases respectively, leaving an intervening sequence of 12 bases. Taken from the germline V gene, the CDR1 and CDR2 loops are SGDLS and YYNGEE. The investigation overall reported the following: A significant rise in spike-specific TCR breadth and depth was observed after two AZD1222 doses relative to day 0 and relative to MenACWY recipients. Only five to seven AZD1222 recipients were SARS-CoV-2 seropositive at baseline, limiting conclusions about previously exposed vaccinees. Reportedly, almost half of the unique spike-specific TCRs recognized epitopes lying outside the regions that are mutated in the B.1.351 and B.1.1.7 variants. Because no day 14 peak-response samples were available, repertoires were characterized only after the peak T cell response. Participants were mostly white British, with more females than males. The authors suggested clonal diversity may have been underestimated. The vaccine-associated CD4 TCRs covered the entire spike protein, and the dominant responses fell in regions 160-218 and 743-854. The 56-69-year group was small, and its depth increase did not reach significance, likely because of low power.

In this chain, TRBV9 is recombined with TRBJ1-1; possibly the D gene is TRBD1, per 5 matching bases. Sequencing used peripheral blood, obtained on day 0 of AZD1222 vaccination. The receptor was isolated from an adult in good health. CDR3 reads: CASSSQGSEAFF. The bases read TGTGCCAGCAGTAGCCAGGGAAGTGAAGCTTTCTTT.